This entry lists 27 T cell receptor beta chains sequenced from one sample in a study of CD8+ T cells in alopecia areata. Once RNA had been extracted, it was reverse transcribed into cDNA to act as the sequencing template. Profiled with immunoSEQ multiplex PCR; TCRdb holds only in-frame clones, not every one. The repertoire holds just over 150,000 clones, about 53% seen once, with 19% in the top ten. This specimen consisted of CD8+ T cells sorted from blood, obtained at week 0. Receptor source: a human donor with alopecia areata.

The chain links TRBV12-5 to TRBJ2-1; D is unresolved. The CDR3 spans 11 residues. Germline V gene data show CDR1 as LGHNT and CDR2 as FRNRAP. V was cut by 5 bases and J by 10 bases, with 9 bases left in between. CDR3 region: CASGQGFEQFF. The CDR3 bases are TGTGCTAGTGGTCAAGGTTTCGAGCAGTTCTTC.

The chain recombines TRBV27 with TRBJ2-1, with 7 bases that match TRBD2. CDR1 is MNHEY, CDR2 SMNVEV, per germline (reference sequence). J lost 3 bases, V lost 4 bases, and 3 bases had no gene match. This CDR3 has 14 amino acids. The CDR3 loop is CASSSSGVYNEQFF. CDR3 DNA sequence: TGTGCCAGCAGTTCCAGCGGGGTCTACAATGAGCAGTTCTTC.

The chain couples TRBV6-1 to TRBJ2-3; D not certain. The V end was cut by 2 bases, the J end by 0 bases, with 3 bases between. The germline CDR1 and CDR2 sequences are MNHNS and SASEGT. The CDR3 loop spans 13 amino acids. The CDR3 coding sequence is TGTGCCAGCAGTGAACTAAGCACAGATACGCAGTATTTT. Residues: CASSELSTDTQYF.

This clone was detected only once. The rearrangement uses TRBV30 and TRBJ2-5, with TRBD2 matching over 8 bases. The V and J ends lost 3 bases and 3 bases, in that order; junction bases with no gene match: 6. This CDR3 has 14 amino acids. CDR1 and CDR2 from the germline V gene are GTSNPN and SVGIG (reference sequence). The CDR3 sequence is CAWRAGTSEETQYF. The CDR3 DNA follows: TGTGCCTGGAGGGCAGGGACTAGTGAAGAGACCCAGTACTTC.

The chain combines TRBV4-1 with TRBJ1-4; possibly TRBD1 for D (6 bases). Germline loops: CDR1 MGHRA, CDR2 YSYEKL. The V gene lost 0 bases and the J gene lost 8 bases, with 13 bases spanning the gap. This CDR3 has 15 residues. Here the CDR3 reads CASSQDAGAQEKLFF. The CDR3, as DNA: TGCGCCAGCAGCCAAGATGCAGGGGCTCAAGAAAAACTGTTTTTT.

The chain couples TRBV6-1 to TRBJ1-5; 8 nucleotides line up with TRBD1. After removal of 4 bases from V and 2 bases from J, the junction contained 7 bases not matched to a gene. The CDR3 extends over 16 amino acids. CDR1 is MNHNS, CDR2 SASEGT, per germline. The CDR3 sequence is CASSGTGGIGNQPQHF. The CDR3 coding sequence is TGTGCCAGCAGTGGCACAGGGGGTATAGGCAATCAGCCCCAGCATTTT.

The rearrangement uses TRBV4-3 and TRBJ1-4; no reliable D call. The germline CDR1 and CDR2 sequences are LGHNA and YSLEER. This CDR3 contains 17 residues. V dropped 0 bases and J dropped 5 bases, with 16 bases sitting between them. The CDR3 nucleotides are TGCGCCAGCAGCCAAGATCGGAGAGAGGGTAGCAATGAAAAACTGTTTTTT. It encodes CASSQDRREGSNEKLFF.

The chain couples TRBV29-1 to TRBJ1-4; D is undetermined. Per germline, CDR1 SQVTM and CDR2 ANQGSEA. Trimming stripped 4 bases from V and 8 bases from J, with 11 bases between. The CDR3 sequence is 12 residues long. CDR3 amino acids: CSVVSGREKLFF. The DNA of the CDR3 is TGCAGCGTTGTAAGCGGGAGAGAAAAACTGTTTTTT.

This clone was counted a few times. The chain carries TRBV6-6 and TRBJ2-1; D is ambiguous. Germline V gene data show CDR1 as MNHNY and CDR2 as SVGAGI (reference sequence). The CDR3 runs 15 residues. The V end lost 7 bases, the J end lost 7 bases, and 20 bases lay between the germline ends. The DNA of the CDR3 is TGTGCCAGCACCGACCCGGTTGCTGGGATTAATGAGCAGTTCTTC. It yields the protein CASTDPVAGINEQFF.

The CDR3 nucleotides read TGTGCCACCAGCAGAGTCGGGTTAGAGGATGGCTACACCTTC. It translates to CATSRVGLEDGYTF. The rearrangement links TRBV15 to TRBJ1-2; D remains ambiguous. With 1 base removed from V and 6 bases from J, the gap between germline ends came to 12 bases. CDR1 LNHNV and CDR2 YYDKDF come from the germline V gene (reference sequence). The CDR3 has 14 amino acids.

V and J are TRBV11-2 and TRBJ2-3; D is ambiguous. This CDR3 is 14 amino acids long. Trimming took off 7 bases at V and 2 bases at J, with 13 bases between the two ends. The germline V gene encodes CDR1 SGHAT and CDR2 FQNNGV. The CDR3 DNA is TGTGCCAGCACCCAAACCAGAGTCACAGATACGCAGTATTTT. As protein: CASTQTRVTDTQYF. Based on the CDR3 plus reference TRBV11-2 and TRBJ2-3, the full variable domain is EAGVAQSPRYKIIEKRQSVAFWCNPISGHATLYWYQQILGQGPKLLIQFQNNGVVDDSQLPKDRFSAERLKGVDSTLKIQPAKLEDSAVYLCASTQTRVTDTQYFGPGTRLTVL.

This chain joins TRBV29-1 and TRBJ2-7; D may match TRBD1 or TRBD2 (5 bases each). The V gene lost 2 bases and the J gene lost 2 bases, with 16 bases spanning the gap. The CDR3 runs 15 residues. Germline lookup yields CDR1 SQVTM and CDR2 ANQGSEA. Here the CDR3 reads CSVEFSERTPYEQYF. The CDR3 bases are TGCAGCGTTGAATTCTCCGAGCGGACACCCTACGAGCAGTACTTC.

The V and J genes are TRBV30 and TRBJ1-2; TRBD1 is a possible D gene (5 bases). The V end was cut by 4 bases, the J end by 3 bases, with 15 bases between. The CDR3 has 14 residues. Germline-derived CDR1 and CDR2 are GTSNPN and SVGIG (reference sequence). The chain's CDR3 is CAWISEGQDYGYTF. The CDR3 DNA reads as TGTGCCTGGATTTCTGAGGGGCAGGACTATGGCTACACCTTC.

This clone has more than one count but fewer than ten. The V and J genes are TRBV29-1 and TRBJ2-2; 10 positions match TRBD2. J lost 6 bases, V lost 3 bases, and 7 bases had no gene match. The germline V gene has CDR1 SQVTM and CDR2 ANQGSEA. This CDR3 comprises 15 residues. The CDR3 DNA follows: TGCAGCGTTGAGCTAGCGGGGGCCGCCGCCGGGGAGCTGTTTTTT. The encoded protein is CSVELAGAAAGELFF.

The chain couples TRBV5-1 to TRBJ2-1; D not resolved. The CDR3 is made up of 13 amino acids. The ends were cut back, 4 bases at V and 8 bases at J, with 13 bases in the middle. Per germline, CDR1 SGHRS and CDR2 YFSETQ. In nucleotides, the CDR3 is TGCGCCAGCAGCCGACCTGATCGCGATGAGCAGTTCTTC. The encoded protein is CASSRPDRDEQFF.

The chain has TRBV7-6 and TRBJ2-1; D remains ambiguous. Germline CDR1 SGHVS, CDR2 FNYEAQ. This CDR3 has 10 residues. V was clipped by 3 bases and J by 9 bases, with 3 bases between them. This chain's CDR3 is CASSLGEQFF. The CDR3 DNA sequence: TGTGCCAGCAGCTTGGGTGAGCAGTTCTTC.

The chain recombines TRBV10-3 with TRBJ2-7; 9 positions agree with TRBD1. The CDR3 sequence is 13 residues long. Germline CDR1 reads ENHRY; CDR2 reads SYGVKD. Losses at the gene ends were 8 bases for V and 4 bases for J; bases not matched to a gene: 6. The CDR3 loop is CAIGTGKSYEQYF. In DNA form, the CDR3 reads TGTGCCATCGGGACAGGGAAGAGTTACGAGCAGTACTTC.

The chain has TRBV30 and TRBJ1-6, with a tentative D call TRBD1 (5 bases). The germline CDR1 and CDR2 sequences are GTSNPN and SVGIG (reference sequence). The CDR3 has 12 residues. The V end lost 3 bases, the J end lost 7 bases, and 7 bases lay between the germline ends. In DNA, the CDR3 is TGTGCCTGGAGGGACACCAATTCACCCCTCCACTTT. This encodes CAWRDTNSPLHF.

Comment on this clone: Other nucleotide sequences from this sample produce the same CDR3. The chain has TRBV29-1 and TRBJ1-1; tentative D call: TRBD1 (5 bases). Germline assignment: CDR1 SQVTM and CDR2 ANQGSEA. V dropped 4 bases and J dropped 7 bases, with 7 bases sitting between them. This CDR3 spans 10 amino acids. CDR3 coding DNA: TGCAGCGTTGGGGGGAATGAAGCTTTCTTT. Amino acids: CSVGGNEAFF.

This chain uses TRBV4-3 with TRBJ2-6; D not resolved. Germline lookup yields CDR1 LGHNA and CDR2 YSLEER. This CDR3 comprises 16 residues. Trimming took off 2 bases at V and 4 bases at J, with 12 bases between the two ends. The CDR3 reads CASSQSSASGANVLTF. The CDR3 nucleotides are TGCGCCAGCAGCCAATCTTCGGCCTCCGGGGCCAACGTCCTGACTTTC.

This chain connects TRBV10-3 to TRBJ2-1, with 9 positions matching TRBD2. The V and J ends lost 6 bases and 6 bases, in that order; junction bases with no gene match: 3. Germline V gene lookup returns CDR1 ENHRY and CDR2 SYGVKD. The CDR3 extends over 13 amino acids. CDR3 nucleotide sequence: TGTGCCATCAGCCTAGCGGGGAGCAATGAGCAGTTCTTC. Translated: CAISLAGSNEQFF.

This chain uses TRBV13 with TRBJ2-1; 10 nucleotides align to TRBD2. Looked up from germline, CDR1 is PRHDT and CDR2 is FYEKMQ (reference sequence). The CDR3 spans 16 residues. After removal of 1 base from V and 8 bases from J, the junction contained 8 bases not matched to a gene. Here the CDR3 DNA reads TGTGCCAGCAGCTTAGTTAGCGGGGGGCCTACCGATGAGCAGTTCTTC. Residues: CASSLVSGGPTDEQFF.

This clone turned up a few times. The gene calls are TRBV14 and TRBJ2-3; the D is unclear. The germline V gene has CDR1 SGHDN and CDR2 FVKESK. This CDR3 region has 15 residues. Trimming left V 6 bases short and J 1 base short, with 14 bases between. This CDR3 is CASSAEGIGTDTQYF. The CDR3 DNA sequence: TGTGCCAGCAGTGCGGAAGGGATAGGCACAGATACGCAGTATTTT.

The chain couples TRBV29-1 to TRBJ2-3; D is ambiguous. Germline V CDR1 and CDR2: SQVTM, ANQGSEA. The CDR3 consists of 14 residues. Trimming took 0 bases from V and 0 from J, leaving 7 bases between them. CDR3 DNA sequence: TGCAGCGTTGAAGATCCGAGAAGCACAGATACGCAGTATTTT. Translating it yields CSVEDPRSTDTQYF.

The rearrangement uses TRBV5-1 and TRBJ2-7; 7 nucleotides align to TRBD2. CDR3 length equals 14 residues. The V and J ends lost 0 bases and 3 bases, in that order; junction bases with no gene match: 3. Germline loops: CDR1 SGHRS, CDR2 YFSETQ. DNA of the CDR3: TGCGCCAGCAGCTTGGGAGCGGGGTTCTACGAGCAGTACTTC. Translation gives CASSLGAGFYEQYF.

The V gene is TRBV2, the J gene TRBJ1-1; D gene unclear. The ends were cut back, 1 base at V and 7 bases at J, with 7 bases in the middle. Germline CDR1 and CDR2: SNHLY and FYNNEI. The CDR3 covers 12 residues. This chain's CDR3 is CASSEGRIEAFF. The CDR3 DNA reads TGTGCCAGCAGTGAAGGGCGGATTGAAGCTTTCTTT.

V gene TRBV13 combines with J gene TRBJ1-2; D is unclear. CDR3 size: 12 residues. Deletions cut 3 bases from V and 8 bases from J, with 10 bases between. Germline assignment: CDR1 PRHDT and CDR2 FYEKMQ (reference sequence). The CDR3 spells CASSLLRSGYTF. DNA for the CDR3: TGTGCCAGCAGCTTGCTTAGGAGCGGCTACACCTTC.